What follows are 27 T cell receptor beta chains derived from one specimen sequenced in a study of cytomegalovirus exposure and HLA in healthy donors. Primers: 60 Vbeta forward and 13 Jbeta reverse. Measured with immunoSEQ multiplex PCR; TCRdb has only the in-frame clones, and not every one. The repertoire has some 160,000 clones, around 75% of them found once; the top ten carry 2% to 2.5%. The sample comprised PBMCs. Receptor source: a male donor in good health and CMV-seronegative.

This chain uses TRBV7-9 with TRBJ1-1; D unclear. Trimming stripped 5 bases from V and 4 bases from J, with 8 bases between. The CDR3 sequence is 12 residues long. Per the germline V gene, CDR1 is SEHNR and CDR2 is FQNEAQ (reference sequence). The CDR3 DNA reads TGTGCCAGCAGCCGGGGAGGCACTGAAGCTTTCTTT. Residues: CASSRGGTEAFF.

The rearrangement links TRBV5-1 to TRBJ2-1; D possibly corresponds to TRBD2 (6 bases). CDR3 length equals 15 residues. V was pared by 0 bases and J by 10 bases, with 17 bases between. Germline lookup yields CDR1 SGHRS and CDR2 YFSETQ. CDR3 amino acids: CASSLERPSGGEQFF. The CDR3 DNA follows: TGCGCCAGCAGCTTGGAGCGGCCCTCAGGAGGGGAGCAGTTCTTC.

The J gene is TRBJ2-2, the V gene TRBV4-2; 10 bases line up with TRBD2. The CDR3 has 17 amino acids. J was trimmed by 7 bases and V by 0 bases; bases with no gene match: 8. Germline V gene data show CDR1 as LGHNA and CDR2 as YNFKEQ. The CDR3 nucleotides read TGTGCCAGCAGCCAAGACCCAGCGGGGGGGTGGGGCGGGGAGCTGTTTTTT. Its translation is CASSQDPAGGWGGELFF.

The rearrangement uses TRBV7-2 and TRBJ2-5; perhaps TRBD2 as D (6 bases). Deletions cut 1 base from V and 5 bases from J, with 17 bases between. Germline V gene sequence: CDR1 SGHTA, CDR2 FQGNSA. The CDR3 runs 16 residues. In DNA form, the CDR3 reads TGTGCCAGCAGCTTAGTAGGGGCCATCGGAGGGGAGACCCAGTACTTC. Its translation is CASSLVGAIGGETQYF.

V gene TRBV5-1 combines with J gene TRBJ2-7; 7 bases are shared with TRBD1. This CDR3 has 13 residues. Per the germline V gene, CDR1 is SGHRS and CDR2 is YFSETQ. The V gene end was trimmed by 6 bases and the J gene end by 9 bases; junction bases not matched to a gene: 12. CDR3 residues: CASTAQGQTVQYF. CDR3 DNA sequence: TGCGCCAGCACGGCCCAGGGACAGACGGTGCAGTACTTC.

CDR3 DNA: TGTGCCAGTAGTACCCCGGTGGCGGGGGCCCGGGATACGCAGTATTTT. It yields the protein CASSTPVAGARDTQYF. The chain couples TRBV19 to TRBJ2-3; possible D gene TRBD2, 7 bases. CDR3 length: 16 amino acids. The V and J ends lost 4 bases and 6 bases respectively, with 20 bases between them. Germline loops: CDR1 LNHDA, CDR2 SQIVND (reference sequence).

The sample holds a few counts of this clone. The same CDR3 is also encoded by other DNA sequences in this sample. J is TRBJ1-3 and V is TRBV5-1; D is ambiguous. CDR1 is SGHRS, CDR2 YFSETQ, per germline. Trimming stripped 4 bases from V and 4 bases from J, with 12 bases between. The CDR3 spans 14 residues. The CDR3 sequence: CASSLVGTGNTIYF. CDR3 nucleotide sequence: TGCGCCAGCAGCCTTGTCGGTACCGGAAACACCATATATTTT.

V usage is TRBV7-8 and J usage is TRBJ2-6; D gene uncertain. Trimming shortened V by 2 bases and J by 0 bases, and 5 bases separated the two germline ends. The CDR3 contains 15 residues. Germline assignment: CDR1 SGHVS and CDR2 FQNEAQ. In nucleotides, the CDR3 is TGTGCCAGCAGCTTATATAGCTCTGGGGCCAACGTCCTGACTTTC. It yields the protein CASSLYSSGANVLTF.

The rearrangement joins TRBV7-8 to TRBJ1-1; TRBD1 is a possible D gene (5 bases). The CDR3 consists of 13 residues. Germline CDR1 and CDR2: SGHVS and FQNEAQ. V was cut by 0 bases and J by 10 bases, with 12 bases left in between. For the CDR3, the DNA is TGTGCCAGCAGCTTAGCGGTCCAGGGAGGAGCTTTCTTT. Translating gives CASSLAVQGGAFF.

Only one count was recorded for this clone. The DNA of the CDR3 is TGTGCCAGTAGTATGGCGGGGAACGTTGAAAAACTGTTTTTT. Its translation: CASSMAGNVEKLFF. The chain has TRBV19 and TRBJ1-4; D remains unclear. V shed 3 bases and J shed 7 bases, with 12 bases lying between them. The CDR3 covers 14 residues. In germline, CDR1 is LNHDA, CDR2 SQIVND (reference sequence).

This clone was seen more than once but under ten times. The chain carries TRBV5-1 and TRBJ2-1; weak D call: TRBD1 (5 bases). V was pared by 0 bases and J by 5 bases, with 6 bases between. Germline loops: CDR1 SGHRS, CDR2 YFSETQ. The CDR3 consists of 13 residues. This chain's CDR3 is CASSLDRNNEQFF. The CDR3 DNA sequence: TGCGCCAGCAGCTTGGACAGGAACAATGAGCAGTTCTTC.

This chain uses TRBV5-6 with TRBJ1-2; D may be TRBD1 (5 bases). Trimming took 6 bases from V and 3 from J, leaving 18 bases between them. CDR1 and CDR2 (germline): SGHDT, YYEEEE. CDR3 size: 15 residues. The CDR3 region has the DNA TGTGCCAGCATCCCGACCTGGGGGGACCACTATGGCTACACCTTC. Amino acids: CASIPTWGDHYGYTF.

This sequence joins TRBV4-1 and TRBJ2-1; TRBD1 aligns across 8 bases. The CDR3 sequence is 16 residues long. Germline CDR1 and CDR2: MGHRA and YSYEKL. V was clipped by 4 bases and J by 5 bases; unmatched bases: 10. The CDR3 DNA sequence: TGCGCCAGCAGCCCACAGGGGGACAGGAGTGACAATGAGCAGTTCTTC. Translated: CASSPQGDRSDNEQFF.

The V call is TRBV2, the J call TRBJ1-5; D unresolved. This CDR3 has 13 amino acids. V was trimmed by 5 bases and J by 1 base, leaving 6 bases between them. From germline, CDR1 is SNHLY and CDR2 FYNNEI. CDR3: CASSTESNQPQHF. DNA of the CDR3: TGTGCCAGCAGTACAGAGAGCAATCAGCCCCAGCATTTT.

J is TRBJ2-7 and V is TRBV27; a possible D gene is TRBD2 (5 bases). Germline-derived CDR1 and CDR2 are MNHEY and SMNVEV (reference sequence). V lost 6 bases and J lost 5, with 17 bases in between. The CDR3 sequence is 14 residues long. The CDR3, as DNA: TGTGCCAGCAGCCGTTATGTGACCGGGGACGAGCAGTACTTC. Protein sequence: CASSRYVTGDEQYF.

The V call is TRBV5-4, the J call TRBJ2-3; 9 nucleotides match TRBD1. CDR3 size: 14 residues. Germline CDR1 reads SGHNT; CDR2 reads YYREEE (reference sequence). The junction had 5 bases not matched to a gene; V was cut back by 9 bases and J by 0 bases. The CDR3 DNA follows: TGTGCCACCAAACAGGGGGCCAGCACAGATACGCAGTATTTT. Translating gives CATKQGASTDTQYF.

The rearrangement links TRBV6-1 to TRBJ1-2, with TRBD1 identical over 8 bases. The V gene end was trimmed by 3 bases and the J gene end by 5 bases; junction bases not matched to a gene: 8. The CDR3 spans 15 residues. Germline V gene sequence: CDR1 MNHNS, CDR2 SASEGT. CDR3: CASSDLDRVGYGYTF. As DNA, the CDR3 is TGTGCCAGCAGTGATTTGGACAGGGTTGGGTATGGCTACACCTTC.

CDR3 DNA sequence: TGTGCCAGCAGCCGGGGGACAGCGAACACTGAAGCTTTCTTT. It is translated as CASSRGTANTEAFF. The V and J genes are TRBV6-5 and TRBJ1-1; 7 bases are shared with TRBD1. The CDR3 length is 14 residues. The V gene's germline CDR1 is MNHEY and CDR2 SVGAGI. J lost 1 base, V lost 6 bases, and 5 bases had no gene match.

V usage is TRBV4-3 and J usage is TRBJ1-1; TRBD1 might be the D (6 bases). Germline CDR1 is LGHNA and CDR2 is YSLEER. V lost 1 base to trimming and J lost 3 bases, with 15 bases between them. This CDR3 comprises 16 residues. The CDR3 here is CASSQASRGQYTEAFF. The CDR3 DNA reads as TGCGCCAGCAGCCAAGCGTCCAGGGGCCAATACACTGAAGCTTTCTTT.

The CDR3 DNA reads TGTGCCAGCGGACAGGATTTCAACACCGGGGAGCTGTTTTTT. It codes for CASGQDFNTGELFF. The chain carries TRBV7-2 and TRBJ2-2; TRBD1 matches 7 bases. Trimming removed 8 bases from V and 2 bases from J; junction bases left unmatched: 5. CDR3 length equals 14 residues. From germline, CDR1 is SGHTA and CDR2 FQGNSA.

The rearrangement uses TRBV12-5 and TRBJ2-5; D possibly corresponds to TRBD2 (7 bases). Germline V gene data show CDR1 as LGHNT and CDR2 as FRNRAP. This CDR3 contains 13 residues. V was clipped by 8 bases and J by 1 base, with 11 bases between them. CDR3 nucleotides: TGTGCTAGTCGGGCGGGGGCCCAAGAGACCCAGTACTTC. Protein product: CASRAGAQETQYF. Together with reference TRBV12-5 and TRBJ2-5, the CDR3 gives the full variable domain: DARVTQTPRHKVTEMGQEVTMRCQPILGHNTVFWYRQTMMQGLELLAYFRNRAPLDDSGMPKDRFSAEMPDATLATLKIQPSEPRDSAVYFCASRAGAQETQYFGPGTRLLVL.

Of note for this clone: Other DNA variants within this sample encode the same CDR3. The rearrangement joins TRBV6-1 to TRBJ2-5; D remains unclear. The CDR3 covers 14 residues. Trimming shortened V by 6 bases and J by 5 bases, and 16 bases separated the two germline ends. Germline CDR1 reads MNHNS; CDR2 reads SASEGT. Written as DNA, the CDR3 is TGTGCCAGCAGCCAGTTGGGCAGTAGGGAGACCCAGTACTTC. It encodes CASSQLGSRETQYF.

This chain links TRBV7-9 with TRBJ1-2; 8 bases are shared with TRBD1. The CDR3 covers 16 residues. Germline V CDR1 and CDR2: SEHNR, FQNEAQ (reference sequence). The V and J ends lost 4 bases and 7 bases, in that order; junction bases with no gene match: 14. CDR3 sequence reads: CASSSVRGRGPAGYTF. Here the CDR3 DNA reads TGTGCCAGCAGCTCCGTAAGAGGCAGGGGGCCCGCTGGCTACACCTTC.

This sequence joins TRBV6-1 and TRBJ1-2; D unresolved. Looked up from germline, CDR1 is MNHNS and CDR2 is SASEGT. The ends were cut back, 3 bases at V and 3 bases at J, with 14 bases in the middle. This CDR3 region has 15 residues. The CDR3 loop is CASSEERQNHYGYTF. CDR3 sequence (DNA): TGTGCCAGCAGTGAGGAGCGTCAAAACCACTATGGCTACACCTTC.

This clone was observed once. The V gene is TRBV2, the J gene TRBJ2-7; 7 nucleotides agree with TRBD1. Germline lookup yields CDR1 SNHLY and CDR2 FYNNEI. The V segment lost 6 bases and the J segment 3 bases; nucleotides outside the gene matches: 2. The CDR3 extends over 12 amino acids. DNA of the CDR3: TGTGCCAGCAGCAACAGGGGCTACGAGCAGTACTTC. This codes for CASSNRGYEQYF.

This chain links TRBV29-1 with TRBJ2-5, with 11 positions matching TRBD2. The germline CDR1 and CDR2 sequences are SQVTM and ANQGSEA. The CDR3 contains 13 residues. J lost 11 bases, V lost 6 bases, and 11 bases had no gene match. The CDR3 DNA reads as TGCAGCGTCGTTAGCGGGGGGGCCGGGGAGCAGTACTTC. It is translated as CSVVSGGAGEQYF.

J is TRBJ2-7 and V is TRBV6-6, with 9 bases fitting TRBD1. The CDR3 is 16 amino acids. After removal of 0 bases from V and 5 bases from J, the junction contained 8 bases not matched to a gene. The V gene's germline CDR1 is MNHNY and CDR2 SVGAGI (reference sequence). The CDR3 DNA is TGTGCCAGCAGTTACTCCATGGACAGGGGTTTCGACGAGCAGTACTTC. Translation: CASSYSMDRGFDEQYF.